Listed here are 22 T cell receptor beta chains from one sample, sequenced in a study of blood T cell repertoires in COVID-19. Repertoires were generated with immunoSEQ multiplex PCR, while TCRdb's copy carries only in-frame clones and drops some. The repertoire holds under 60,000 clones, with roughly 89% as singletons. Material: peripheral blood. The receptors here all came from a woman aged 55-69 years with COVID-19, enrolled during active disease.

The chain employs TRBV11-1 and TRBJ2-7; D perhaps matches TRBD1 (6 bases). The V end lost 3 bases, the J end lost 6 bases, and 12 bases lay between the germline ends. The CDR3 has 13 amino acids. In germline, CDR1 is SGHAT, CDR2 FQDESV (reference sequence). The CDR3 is CASSLNRELEQYF. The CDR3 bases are TGTGCCAGCAGCTTGAACAGGGAGCTCGAGCAGTACTTC.

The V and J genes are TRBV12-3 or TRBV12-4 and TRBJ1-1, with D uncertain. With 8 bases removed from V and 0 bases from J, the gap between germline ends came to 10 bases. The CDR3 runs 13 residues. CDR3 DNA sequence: TGTGCCAGCGCCGGAGGAATGAACACTGAAGCTTTCTTT. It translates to CASAGGMNTEAFF.

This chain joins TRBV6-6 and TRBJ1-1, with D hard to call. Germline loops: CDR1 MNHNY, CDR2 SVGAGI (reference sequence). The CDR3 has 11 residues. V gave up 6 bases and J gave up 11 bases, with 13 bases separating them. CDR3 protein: CASSHQPVAFF. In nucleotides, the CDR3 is TGTGCCAGCAGCCACCAACCGGTGGCTTTCTTT.

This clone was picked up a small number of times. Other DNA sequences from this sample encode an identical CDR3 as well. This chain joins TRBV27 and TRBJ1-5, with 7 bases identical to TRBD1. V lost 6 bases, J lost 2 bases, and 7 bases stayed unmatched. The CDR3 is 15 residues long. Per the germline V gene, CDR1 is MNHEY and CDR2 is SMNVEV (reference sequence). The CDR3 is CASSPQGLGNQPQHF. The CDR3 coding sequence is TGTGCCAGCAGCCCACAGGGGTTAGGCAATCAGCCCCAGCATTTT.

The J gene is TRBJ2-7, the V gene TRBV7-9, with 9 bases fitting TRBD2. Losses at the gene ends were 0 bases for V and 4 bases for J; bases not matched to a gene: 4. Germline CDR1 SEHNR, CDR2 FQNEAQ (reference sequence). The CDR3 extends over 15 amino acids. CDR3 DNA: TGTGCCAGCAGCTTAGCTAGCGGGAGTTCGTACGAGCAGTACTTC. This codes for CASSLASGSSYEQYF.

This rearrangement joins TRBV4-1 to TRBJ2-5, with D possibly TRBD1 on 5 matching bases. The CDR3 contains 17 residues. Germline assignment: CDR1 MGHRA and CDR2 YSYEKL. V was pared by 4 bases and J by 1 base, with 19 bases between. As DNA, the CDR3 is TGCGCCAGCAGCCGAGCCTCAGGGCCCGATAGCCAAGAGACCCAGTACTTC. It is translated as CASSRASGPDSQETQYF.

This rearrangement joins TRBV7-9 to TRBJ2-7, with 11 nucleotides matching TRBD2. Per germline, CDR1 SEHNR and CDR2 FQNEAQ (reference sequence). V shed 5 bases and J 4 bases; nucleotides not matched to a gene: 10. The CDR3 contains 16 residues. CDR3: CASSPSRGLADYEQYF. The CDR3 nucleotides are TGTGCCAGCAGCCCCTCCAGGGGACTAGCGGATTACGAGCAGTACTTC.

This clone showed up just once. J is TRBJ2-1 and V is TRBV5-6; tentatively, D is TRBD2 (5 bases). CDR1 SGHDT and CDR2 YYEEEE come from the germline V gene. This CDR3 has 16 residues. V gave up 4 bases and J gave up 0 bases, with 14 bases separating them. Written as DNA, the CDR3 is TGTGCCAGCAGCAGCCCCGGGGTTAGCTCCTACAATGAGCAGTTCTTC. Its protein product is CASSSPGVSSYNEQFF.

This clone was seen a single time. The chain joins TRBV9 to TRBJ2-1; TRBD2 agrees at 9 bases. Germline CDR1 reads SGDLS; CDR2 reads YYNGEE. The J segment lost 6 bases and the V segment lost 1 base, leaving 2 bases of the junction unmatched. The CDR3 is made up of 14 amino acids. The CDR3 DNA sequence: TGTGCCAGCAGCGTACAAGCGGGGGGCAATGAGCAGTTCTTC. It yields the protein CASSVQAGGNEQFF.

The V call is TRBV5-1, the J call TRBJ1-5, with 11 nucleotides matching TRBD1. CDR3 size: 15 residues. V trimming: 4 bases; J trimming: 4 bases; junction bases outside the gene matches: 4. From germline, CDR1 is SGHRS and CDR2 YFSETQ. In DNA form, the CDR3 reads TGCGCCAGCAGCCCGGGACAGGGGGTGAATCAGCCCCAGCATTTT. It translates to CASSPGQGVNQPQHF.

CDR3 amino acids: CASRRTGGSYGYTF. CDR3 DNA: TGTGCCAGCAGACGGACAGGGGGCTCCTATGGCTACACCTTC. J is TRBJ1-2 and V is TRBV28, with 11 bases matching TRBD1. Germline assignment: CDR1 MDHEN and CDR2 SYDVKM. V trimming: 6 bases; J trimming: 4 bases; junction bases outside the gene matches: 4. The CDR3 consists of 14 residues.

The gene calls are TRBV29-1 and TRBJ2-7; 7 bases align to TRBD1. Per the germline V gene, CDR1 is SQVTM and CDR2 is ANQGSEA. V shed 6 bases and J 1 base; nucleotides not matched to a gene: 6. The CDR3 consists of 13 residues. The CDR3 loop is CSVVTGSSYEQYF. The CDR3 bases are TGCAGCGTAGTGACAGGGTCATCCTACGAGCAGTACTTC.

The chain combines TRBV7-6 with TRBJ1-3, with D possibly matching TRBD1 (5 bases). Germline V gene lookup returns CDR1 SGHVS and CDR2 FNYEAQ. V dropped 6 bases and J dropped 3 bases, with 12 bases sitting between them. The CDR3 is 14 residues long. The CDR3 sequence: CASRPGPDGNTIYF. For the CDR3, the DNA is TGTGCCAGCAGACCAGGGCCGGATGGAAACACCATATATTTT. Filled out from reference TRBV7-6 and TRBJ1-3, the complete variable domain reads GAGVSQSPRYKVTKRGQDVALRCDPISGHVSLYWYRQALGQGPEFLTYFNYEAQQDKSGLPNDRFSAERPEGSISTLTIQRTEQRDSAMYRCASRPGPDGNTIYFGEGSWLTVV.

Here the CDR3 DNA reads TGTGCCAGCAGCGAGAGGGGGCGCAGAGGCACAGATACGCAGTATTTT. Its protein is CASSERGRRGTDTQYF. The rearrangement links TRBV3-1 (or the pseudogene TRBV3-2) to TRBJ2-3, with 7 bases lining up with TRBD1. The CDR3 totals 16 residues. CDR1 is LGHDT, CDR2 YNNKEL, per germline (reference sequence). V was pared by 5 bases and J by 1 base, with 9 bases of the junction left unmatched.

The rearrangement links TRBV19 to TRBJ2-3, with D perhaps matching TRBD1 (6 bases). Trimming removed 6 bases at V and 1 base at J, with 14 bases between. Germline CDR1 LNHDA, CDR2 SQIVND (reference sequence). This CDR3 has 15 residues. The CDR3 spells CASRKTGTGTDTQYF. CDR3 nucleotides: TGTGCCAGTAGAAAAACAGGGACGGGCACAGATACGCAGTATTTT.

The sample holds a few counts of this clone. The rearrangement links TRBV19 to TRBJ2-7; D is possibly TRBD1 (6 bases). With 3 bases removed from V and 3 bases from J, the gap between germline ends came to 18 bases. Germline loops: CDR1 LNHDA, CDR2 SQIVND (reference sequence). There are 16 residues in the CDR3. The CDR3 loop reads CASSIGRGGRGYEQYF. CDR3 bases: TGTGCCAGTAGTATCGGTCGAGGGGGTCGGGGCTACGAGCAGTACTTC.

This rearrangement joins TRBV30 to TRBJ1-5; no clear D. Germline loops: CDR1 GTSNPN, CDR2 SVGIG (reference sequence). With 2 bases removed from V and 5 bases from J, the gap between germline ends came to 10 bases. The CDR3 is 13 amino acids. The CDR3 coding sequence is TGTGCCTGGAGTAGCGGAGATGATCAGCCCCAGCATTTT. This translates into CAWSSGDDQPQHF. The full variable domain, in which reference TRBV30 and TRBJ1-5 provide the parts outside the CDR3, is SQTIHQWPATLVQPVGSPLSLECTVEGTSNPNLYWYRQAAGRGLQLLFYSVGIGQISSEVPQNLSASRPQDRQFILSSKKLLLSDSGFYLCAWSSGDDQPQHFGDGTRLSIL.

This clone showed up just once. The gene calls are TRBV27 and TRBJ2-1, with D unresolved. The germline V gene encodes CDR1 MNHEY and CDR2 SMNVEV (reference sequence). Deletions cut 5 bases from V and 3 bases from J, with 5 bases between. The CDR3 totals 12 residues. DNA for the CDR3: TGTGCCAGCAGTCCAAACTACAATGAGCAGTTCTTC. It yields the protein CASSPNYNEQFF.

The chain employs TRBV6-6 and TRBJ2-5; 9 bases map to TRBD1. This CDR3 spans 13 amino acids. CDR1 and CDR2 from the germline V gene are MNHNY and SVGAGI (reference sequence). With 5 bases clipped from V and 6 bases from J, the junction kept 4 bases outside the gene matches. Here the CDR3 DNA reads TGTGCCAGCAGTCGCGGACAGGGGAAGACCCAGTACTTC. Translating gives CASSRGQGKTQYF.

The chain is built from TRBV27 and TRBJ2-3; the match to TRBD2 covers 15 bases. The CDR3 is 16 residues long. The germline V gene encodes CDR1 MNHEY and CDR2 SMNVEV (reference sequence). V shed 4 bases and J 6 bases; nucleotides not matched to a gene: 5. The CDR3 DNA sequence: TGTGCCAGCAGTTCCCCGGGACTAGCGGGAGGTGATACGCAGTATTTT. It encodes CASSSPGLAGGDTQYF.

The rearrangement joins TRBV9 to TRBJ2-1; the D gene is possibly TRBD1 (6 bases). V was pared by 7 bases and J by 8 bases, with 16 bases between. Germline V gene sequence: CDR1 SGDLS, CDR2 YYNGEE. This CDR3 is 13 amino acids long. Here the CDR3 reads CASGRDIRHEQFF. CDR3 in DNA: TGTGCCAGCGGCCGGGACATCAGACATGAGCAGTTCTTC.

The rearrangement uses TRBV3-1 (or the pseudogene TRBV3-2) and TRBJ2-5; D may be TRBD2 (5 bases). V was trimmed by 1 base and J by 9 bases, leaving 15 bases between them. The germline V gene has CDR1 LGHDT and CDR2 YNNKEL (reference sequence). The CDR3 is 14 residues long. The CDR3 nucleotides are TGTGCCAGCAGCCAAGGCGGTGATGTGAGGGCCCAGTACTTC. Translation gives CASSQGGDVRAQYF.